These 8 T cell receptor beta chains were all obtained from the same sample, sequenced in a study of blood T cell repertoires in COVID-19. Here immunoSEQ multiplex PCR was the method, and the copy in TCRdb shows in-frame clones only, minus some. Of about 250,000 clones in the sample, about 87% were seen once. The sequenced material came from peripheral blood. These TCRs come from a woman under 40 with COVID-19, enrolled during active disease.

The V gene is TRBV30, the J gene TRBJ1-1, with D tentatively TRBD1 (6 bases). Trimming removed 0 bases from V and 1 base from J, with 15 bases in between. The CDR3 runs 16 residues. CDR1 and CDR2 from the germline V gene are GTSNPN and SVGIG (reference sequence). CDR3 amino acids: CAWSVRGTPRNTEAFF. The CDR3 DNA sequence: TGTGCCTGGAGTGTACGTGGGACACCAAGGAACACTGAAGCTTTCTTT.

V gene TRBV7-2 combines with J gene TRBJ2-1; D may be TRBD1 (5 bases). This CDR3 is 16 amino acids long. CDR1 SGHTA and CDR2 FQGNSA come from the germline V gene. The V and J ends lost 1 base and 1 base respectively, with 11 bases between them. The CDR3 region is CASSLVGAGSYNEQFF. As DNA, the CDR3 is TGTGCCAGCAGCTTAGTAGGGGCAGGTTCCTACAATGAGCAGTTCTTC.

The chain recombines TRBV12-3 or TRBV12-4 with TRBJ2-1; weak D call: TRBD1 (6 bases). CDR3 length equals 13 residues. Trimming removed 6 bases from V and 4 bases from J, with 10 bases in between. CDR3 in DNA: TGTGCCAGCAGACAAGACAGGTACAATGAGCAGTTCTTC. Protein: CASRQDRYNEQFF.

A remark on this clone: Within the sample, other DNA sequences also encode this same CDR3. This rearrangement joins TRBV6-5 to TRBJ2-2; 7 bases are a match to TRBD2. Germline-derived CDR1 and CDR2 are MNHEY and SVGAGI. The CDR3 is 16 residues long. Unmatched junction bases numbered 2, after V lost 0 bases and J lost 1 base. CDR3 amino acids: CASSYSTGGNTGELFF. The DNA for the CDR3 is TGTGCCAGCAGTTACTCGACGGGGGGGAACACCGGGGAGCTGTTTTTT.

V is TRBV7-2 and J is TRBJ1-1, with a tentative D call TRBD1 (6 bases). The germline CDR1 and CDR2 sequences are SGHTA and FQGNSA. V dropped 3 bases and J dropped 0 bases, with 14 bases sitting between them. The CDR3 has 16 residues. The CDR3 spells CASSLEPQGLNTEAFF. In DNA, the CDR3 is TGTGCCAGCAGCTTGGAACCACAGGGTTTGAACACTGAAGCTTTCTTT. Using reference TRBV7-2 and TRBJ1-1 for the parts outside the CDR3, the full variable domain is GAGVSQSPSNKVTEKGKDVELRCDPISGHTALYWYRQSLGQGLEFLIYFQGNSAPDKSGLPSDRFSAERTGGSVSTLTIQRTQQEDSAVYLCASSLEPQGLNTEAFFGQGTRLTVV.

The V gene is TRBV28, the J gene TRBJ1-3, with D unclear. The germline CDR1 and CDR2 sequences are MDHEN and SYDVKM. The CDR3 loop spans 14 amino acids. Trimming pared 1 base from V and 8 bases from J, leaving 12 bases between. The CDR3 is CASSLLAALDTIYF. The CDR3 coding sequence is TGTGCCAGCAGTTTATTAGCAGCCCTCGACACCATATATTTT.

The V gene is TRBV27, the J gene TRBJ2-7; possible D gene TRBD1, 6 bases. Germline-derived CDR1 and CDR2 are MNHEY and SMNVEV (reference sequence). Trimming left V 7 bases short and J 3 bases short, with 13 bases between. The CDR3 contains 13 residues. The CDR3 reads CASIEDSYYEQYV. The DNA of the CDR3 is TGTGCCAGCATCGAGGACAGTTACTACGAGCAGTACGTC.

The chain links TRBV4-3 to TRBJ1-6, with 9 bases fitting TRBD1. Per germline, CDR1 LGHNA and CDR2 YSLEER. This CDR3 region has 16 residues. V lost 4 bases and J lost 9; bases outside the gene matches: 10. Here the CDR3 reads CASSPVLGQGVSPLHF. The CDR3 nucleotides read TGCGCCAGCAGCCCAGTTCTGGGACAGGGAGTTTCACCCCTCCACTTT.